This TCR beta chain was retrieved from a study of control samples from healthy donors and cancer patients. J lost 5 bases, V lost 5 bases, and 6 bases had no gene match. Germline CDR1 and CDR2: SGHVS and FQNEAQ. The CDR3 is 15 residues long. Generated by immunoSEQ multiplex PCR, the TCRdb table keeps only in-frame clones and is missing some. The repertoire has about 110,000 clones, around nine tenths of them found once; the top ten carry about 16%. Sequenced input: blood. The chain links TRBV7-8 to TRBJ1-5; 10 bases map to TRBD1. The sequence derives from a woman aged 45 to 65 in good health. As DNA, the CDR3 is TGTGCCAGCAGCGCCCGACAGGGGGCAGATCAGCCCCAGCATTTT. Amino acid sequence: CASSARQGADQPQHF.